These 32 T cell receptor beta chains originate from one sample sequenced in a study of cytomegalovirus exposure and HLA in healthy donors. Amplification used 60 Vbeta primers and 13 Jbeta primers. Repertoires were generated with immunoSEQ multiplex PCR, while TCRdb's copy carries only in-frame clones and drops some. This sample carries under 200,000 clones, about 80% of them seen once, and the ten largest clones take under 1.5%. Sequenced: PBMCs. These TCRs come from a man aged 25-45 years in good health and CMV-seronegative.

The J gene is TRBJ2-2, the V gene TRBV27; TRBD1 aligns across 10 bases. Trimming removed 6 bases from V and 4 bases from J; junction bases left unmatched: 11. The V gene's germline CDR1 is MNHEY and CDR2 SMNVEV (reference sequence). The CDR3 runs 17 residues. The CDR3 reads CASRRPGDRGPTGELFF. The CDR3 DNA follows: TGTGCCAGCAGACGCCCCGGCGACAGGGGGCCCACCGGGGAGCTGTTTTTT.

This clone occurred once. The chain recombines TRBV4-3 with TRBJ2-2, with 7 nucleotides matching TRBD2. J lost 1 base, V lost 1 base, and 6 bases had no gene match. CDR3 length: 17 residues. The germline V gene encodes CDR1 LGHNA and CDR2 YSLEER. The CDR3 sequence is CASSQVALAVNTGELFF. The CDR3 DNA is TGCGCCAGCAGCCAAGTAGCCCTAGCGGTGAACACCGGGGAGCTGTTTTTT.

The CDR3 spells CASRRTPDYGYTF. CDR3 coding DNA: TGTGCCAGCAGACGGACTCCTGACTATGGCTACACCTTC. The J gene is TRBJ1-2, the V gene TRBV13; D gene unclear. V was pared by 6 bases and J by 3 bases, with 11 bases between. The germline CDR1 and CDR2 sequences are PRHDT and FYEKMQ (reference sequence). The CDR3 runs to 13 residues.

The chain is built from TRBV27 and TRBJ2-7; TRBD2 matches 10 bases. The germline V gene encodes CDR1 MNHEY and CDR2 SMNVEV (reference sequence). The J segment lost 2 bases and the V segment lost 2 bases, leaving 3 bases of the junction unmatched. This CDR3 is built from 15 residues. CDR3: CASSLGTSAPYEQYF. CDR3 coding DNA: TGTGCCAGCAGTTTAGGGACTAGCGCGCCCTACGAGCAGTACTTC.

The CDR3 DNA sequence: TGCAGCGCCGATGAAGGGGGTGGCTACACCTTC. Amino acid sequence: CSADEGGGYTF. The chain links TRBV29-1 to TRBJ1-2, with a tentative D call TRBD1 (6 bases). The CDR3 has 11 residues. Germline values: CDR1 SQVTM, CDR2 ANQGSEA. Trimming left V 7 bases short and J 7 bases short, with 13 bases between.

The chain links TRBV2 to TRBJ2-3; the D is unclear. Trimming cost V 10 bases and J 0 bases, with 14 bases left between them. This CDR3 has 14 amino acids. CDR1 is SNHLY and CDR2 is FYNNEI in the germline V gene. The chain's CDR3 is CATALGASTDTQYF. The CDR3 region has the DNA TGTGCCACCGCCCTGGGCGCGAGCACAGATACGCAGTATTTT.

This chain links TRBV30 with TRBJ1-4; 8 bases line up with TRBD1. The V and J ends lost 5 bases and 4 bases, in that order; junction bases with no gene match: 6. CDR3 length: 14 amino acids. Germline CDR1 and CDR2: GTSNPN and SVGIG (reference sequence). The CDR3 DNA follows: TGTGCCTGGCTCCCGACAGGGGATAATGAAAAACTGTTTTTT. This gives the protein CAWLPTGDNEKLFF.

The chain combines TRBV7-8 with TRBJ2-2, with D possibly TRBD1 on 6 matching bases. Trimming left V 3 bases short and J 7 bases short, with 15 bases between. Germline V CDR1 and CDR2: SGHVS, FQNEAQ. The CDR3 sequence is 15 residues long. The CDR3 DNA sequence: TGTGCCAGCAGCTTGAACCACAGGGTCGGCGGGGAGCTGTTTTTT. It is translated as CASSLNHRVGGELFF.

This chain joins TRBV10-3 and TRBJ1-1, with D maybe TRBD1 (6 bases). The V gene lost 2 bases and the J gene lost 1 base, with 17 bases spanning the gap. Germline lookup yields CDR1 ENHRY and CDR2 SYGVKD. The CDR3 runs 17 residues. This CDR3 is CAISERPNRDTNTEAFF. The CDR3, as DNA: TGTGCCATCAGTGAGCGACCGAACAGGGACACGAACACTGAAGCTTTCTTT.

The chain links TRBV6-4 to TRBJ2-7; 10 bases are a match to TRBD2. The CDR3 consists of 17 residues. V trimming: 3 bases; J trimming: 0 bases; junction bases outside the gene matches: 8. Germline V gives CDR1 MRHNA, CDR2 SNTAGT. Here the CDR3 DNA reads TGTGCCAGCAGTGATCTACTAGCGGGAAGGAGCTCCTACGAGCAGTACTTC. The encoded protein is CASSDLLAGRSSYEQYF.

This clone has just one count. The CDR3 nucleotides are TGTGCCAGCAGTTTCGGGGTTAAAAATGAAAAACTGTTTTTT. Encoded protein: CASSFGVKNEKLFF. The rearrangement joins TRBV27 to TRBJ1-4, with no clear D. Deletions cut 3 bases from V and 5 bases from J, with 10 bases between. CDR1 MNHEY and CDR2 SMNVEV come from the germline V gene (reference sequence). This CDR3 spans 14 amino acids.

This clone appeared once. V usage is TRBV2 and J usage is TRBJ2-7, with 14 positions matching TRBD2. After removal of 6 bases from V and 6 bases from J, the junction contained 7 bases not matched to a gene. The CDR3 has 15 residues. Germline lookup yields CDR1 SNHLY and CDR2 FYNNEI. In nucleotides, the CDR3 is TGTGCCAGCAGAAGACTAGCGGGAGGGTTCTCCGAGCAGTACTTC. Translated: CASRRLAGGFSEQYF.

The gene calls are TRBV6-6 and TRBJ1-1; possibly TRBD1 for D (6 bases). This CDR3 has 14 residues. The ends were cut back, 6 bases at V and 3 bases at J, with 14 bases in the middle. Per the germline V gene, CDR1 is MNHNY and CDR2 is SVGAGI (reference sequence). The CDR3 nucleotides are TGTGCCAGCAGACTCAATGACAGGTACACTGAAGCTTTCTTT. Translating gives CASRLNDRYTEAFF.

J is TRBJ1-4 and V is TRBV5-1; 7 bases are a match to TRBD1. The CDR3 runs 13 residues. CDR1 is SGHRS and CDR2 is YFSETQ in the germline V gene. With 3 bases clipped from V and 8 bases from J, the junction kept 4 bases outside the gene matches. In DNA, the CDR3 is TGCGCCAGCAGCTGGGGACAGCGGGAAAAACTGTTTTTT. This gives the protein CASSWGQREKLFF.

The chain combines TRBV29-1 with TRBJ1-1; 8 nucleotides agree with TRBD1. Germline trimming cut 6 bases from V and 7 bases from J; bases unmatched to any gene: 7. Germline loops: CDR1 SQVTM, CDR2 ANQGSEA. CDR3 length: 12 amino acids. The CDR3 protein is CSVTPGQGEAFF. The DNA for the CDR3 is TGCAGCGTCACACCAGGACAGGGTGAAGCTTTCTTT.

The chain combines TRBV5-5 with TRBJ2-1, with D possibly TRBD1 on 6 matching bases. Trimming left V 5 bases short and J 2 bases short, with 17 bases between. The CDR3 sequence is 16 residues long. Germline-derived CDR1 and CDR2 are SGHKS and YYEKEE (reference sequence). For the CDR3, the DNA is TGTGCCAGCAGATCGGGGACATCAGAAGCCTACAATGAGCAGTTCTTC. Its protein product is CASRSGTSEAYNEQFF.

The V call is TRBV7-2, the J call TRBJ2-3; no definite D call. Germline values: CDR1 SGHTA, CDR2 FQGNSA. The CDR3 consists of 13 residues. Trimming took off 8 bases at V and 4 bases at J, with 13 bases between the two ends. The CDR3 coding sequence is TGTGCCAGCCAGTCTGCTGCCCCAGATACGCAGTATTTT. The encoded protein is CASQSAAPDTQYF.

This chain connects TRBV7-2 to TRBJ1-3; D is possibly TRBD1 (5 bases). This CDR3 contains 14 residues. Per germline, CDR1 SGHTA and CDR2 FQGNSA. V gave up 5 bases and J gave up 3 bases, with 11 bases separating them. CDR3 residues: CASSHDSFGNTIYF. CDR3 coding DNA: TGTGCCAGCAGCCACGACAGTTTTGGAAACACCATATATTTT.

V is TRBV27 and J is TRBJ2-1, with a tentative D call TRBD2 (6 bases). The CDR3 extends over 14 amino acids. Germline CDR1 reads MNHEY; CDR2 reads SMNVEV (reference sequence). V lost 2 bases and J 6 bases, leaving 11 bases between the germline ends. CDR3 sequence: CASSLSPGVNEQFF. The CDR3 DNA sequence: TGTGCCAGCAGTTTAAGCCCGGGAGTCAATGAGCAGTTCTTC.

The chain is built from TRBV5-8 and TRBJ1-1; D is unresolved. V was clipped by 4 bases and J by 11 bases, with 21 bases between them. Per germline, CDR1 SGHTS and CDR2 YDEGEE. The CDR3 contains 14 residues. In nucleotides, the CDR3 is TGTGCCAGCAGCCTCGGGCCCGCGGAGGTGAAGGCTTTCTTT. This gives the protein CASSLGPAEVKAFF.

V is TRBV5-1 and J is TRBJ2-1; a possible D gene is TRBD2 (5 bases). The CDR3 runs 12 residues. V was cut by 0 bases and J by 7 bases, with 5 bases left in between. CDR1 SGHRS and CDR2 YFSETQ come from the germline V gene. The CDR3 DNA sequence: TGCGCCAGCAGCTTGGGCGGGAATGAGCAGTTCTTC. Its translation is CASSLGGNEQFF.

J is TRBJ2-1 and V is TRBV27, with D possibly matching TRBD2 (7 bases). Germline CDR1 is MNHEY and CDR2 is SMNVEV (reference sequence). Trimming stripped 6 bases from V and 2 bases from J, with 17 bases between. The CDR3 extends over 16 amino acids. The CDR3 loop is CASSHVGGATYNEQFF. The DNA for the CDR3 is TGTGCCAGCAGCCACGTAGGGGGGGCTACCTACAATGAGCAGTTCTTC.

This clone was recorded once. This sequence joins TRBV19 and TRBJ1-1; 12 positions match TRBD1. The CDR3 is 16 amino acids. CDR1 LNHDA and CDR2 SQIVND come from the germline V gene (reference sequence). J lost 6 bases, V lost 4 bases, and 9 bases had no gene match. The DNA of the CDR3 is TGTGCCAGTAGTACCGGGACAGGGGGCCGAACGGCTGAAGCTTTCTTT. Translated: CASSTGTGGRTAEAFF.

The chain uses TRBV28 and TRBJ2-7, with 10 bases that match TRBD1. The germline V gene encodes CDR1 MDHEN and CDR2 SYDVKM. This CDR3 region has 15 residues. The J segment lost 2 bases and the V segment lost 2 bases, leaving 3 bases of the junction unmatched. The DNA of the CDR3 is TGTGCCAGCAGTTTACCGGGACAGGGGACCTACGAGCAGTACTTC. It is translated as CASSLPGQGTYEQYF.

The V call is TRBV4-1, the J call TRBJ2-7; 8 bases are shared with TRBD1. After removal of 3 bases from V and 4 bases from J, the junction contained 5 bases not matched to a gene. The CDR3 sequence is 14 residues long. The germline V gene has CDR1 MGHRA and CDR2 YSYEKL. As DNA, the CDR3 is TGCGCCAGCAGCCAGCCAGGGGGCGGGTACGAGCAGTACTTC. This codes for CASSQPGGGYEQYF.

V gene TRBV7-2 combines with J gene TRBJ2-7, with TRBD2 matching over 13 bases. Germline V lookup: CDR1 SGHTA, CDR2 FQGNSA. Trimming removed 8 bases from V and 6 bases from J; junction bases left unmatched: 7. The CDR3 is 14 residues long. The CDR3 DNA is TGTGCCAGCGGGCGGGGACTAGCGGGACCCGAGCAGTACTTC. As protein: CASGRGLAGPEQYF.

The CDR3 loop is CASATRTINSNQPQHF. The CDR3 nucleotides are TGTGCCAGCGCGACACGAACGATAAATAGCAATCAGCCCCAGCATTTT. The rearrangement joins TRBV5-8 to TRBJ1-5; D is unresolved. In germline, CDR1 is SGHTS, CDR2 YDEGEE. V shed 7 bases and J shed 0 bases, with 17 bases lying between them. CDR3 length: 16 amino acids.

The chain combines TRBV2 with TRBJ1-6; 7 bases fit TRBD1. The CDR3 sequence is 15 residues long. Germline values: CDR1 SNHLY, CDR2 FYNNEI. With V trimmed by 6 bases and J by 7 bases, 9 bases remained unmatched. The CDR3 DNA is TGTGCCAGCAGAGATAGGGGACAGCTAAATTCACCCCTCCACTTT. Translated: CASRDRGQLNSPLHF.

The chain combines TRBV4-1 with TRBJ2-5; D is unclear. The better agreement between TRBJ2-7 and the DNA end casts doubt on the J call. CDR3 size: 13 residues. CDR1 and CDR2 (germline): MGHRA, YSYEKL. The CDR3 reads CASSQDKYYEQYF. The CDR3 nucleotides are TGCGCCAGCAGCCAAGATAAGTACTACGAGCAGTACTTC.

As DNA, the CDR3 is TGTGCCAGCAGCCCCCAGTGGCAGGGGGCCATGAACACTGAAGCTTTCTTT. Translated: CASSPQWQGAMNTEAFF. V gene TRBV7-9 combines with J gene TRBJ1-1, with TRBD1 identical over 8 bases. Germline CDR1 is SEHNR and CDR2 is FQNEAQ (reference sequence). V gave up 5 bases and J gave up 0 bases; unmatched junction bases: 11. The CDR3 is made up of 17 amino acids.

CDR3 DNA: TGTGCCAGCAGCTTAATTCCGGGAGGGCCTCTCAATGAGCAGTTCTTC. Amino acids: CASSLIPGGPLNEQFF. The chain recombines TRBV13 with TRBJ2-1; the match to TRBD2 covers 8 bases. This CDR3 is 16 amino acids long. The V gene end was trimmed by 2 bases and the J gene end by 6 bases; junction bases not matched to a gene: 9. Germline V gene sequence: CDR1 PRHDT, CDR2 FYEKMQ (reference sequence).

The chain links TRBV13 to TRBJ2-2, with 10 bases that match TRBD2. The germline V gene encodes CDR1 PRHDT and CDR2 FYEKMQ (reference sequence). J lost 7 bases, V lost 5 bases, and 10 bases had no gene match. There are 16 residues in the CDR3. In nucleotides, the CDR3 is TGTGCCAGCAGCCCCCGCTCTAGCGGGAGTGGCGGGGAGCTGTTTTTT. Translated: CASSPRSSGSGGELFF.